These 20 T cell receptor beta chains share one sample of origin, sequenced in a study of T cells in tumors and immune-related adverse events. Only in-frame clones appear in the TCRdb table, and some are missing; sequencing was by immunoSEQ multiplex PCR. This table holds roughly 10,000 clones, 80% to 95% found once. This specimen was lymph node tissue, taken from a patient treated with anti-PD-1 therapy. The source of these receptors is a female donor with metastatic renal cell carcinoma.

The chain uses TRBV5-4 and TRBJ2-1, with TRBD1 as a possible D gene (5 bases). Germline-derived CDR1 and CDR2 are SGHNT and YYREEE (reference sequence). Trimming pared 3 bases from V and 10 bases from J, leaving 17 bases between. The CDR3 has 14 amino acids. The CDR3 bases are TGTGCCAGCAGCTGGGGCTCATTTGGAAGCGAGCAGTTCTTC. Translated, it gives CASSWGSFGSEQFF. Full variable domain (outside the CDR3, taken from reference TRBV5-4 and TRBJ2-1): ETGVTQSPTHLIKTRGQQVTLRCSSQSGHNTVSWYQQALGQGPQFIFQYYREEENGRGNFPPRFSGLQFPNYSSELNVNALELDDSALYLCASSWGSFGSEQFFGPGTRLTVL.

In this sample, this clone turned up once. The CDR3 spells CASSYGGGVPGELFF. The CDR3 DNA sequence: TGTGCCAGCAGTTACGGAGGGGGCGTCCCCGGGGAGCTGTTTTTT. The rearrangement uses TRBV6-5 and TRBJ2-2, with TRBD1 as a possible D gene (7 bases). The germline V gene encodes CDR1 MNHEY and CDR2 SVGAGI. The ends were cut back, 2 bases at V and 6 bases at J, with 13 bases in the middle. The CDR3 sequence is 15 residues long.

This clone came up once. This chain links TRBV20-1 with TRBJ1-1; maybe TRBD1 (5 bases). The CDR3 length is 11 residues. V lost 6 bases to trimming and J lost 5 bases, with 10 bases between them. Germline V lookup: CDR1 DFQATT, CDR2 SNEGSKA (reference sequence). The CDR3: CSAYDSTEAFF. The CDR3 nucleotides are TGCAGTGCCTATGACAGTACTGAAGCTTTCTTT.

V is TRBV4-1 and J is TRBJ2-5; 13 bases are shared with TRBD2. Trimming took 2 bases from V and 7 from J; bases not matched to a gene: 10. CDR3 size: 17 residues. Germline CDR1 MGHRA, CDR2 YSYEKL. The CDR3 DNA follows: TGCGCCAGCAGCCAATCCTTAACTAGCGGGAGGGCCAGGACCCAGTACTTC. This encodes CASSQSLTSGRARTQYF.

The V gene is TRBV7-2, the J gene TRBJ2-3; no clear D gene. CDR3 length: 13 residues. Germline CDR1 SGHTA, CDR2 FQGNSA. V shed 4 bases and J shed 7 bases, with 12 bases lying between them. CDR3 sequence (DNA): TGTGCCAGCAGCTCCGAGTCCGGTAATACGCAGTATTTT. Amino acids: CASSSESGNTQYF.

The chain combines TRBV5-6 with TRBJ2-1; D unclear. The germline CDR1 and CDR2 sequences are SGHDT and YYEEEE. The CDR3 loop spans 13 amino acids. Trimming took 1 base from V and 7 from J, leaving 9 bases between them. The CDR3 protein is CASSLQQGNEQFF. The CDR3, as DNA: TGTGCCAGCAGCTTGCAACAAGGAAATGAGCAGTTCTTC.

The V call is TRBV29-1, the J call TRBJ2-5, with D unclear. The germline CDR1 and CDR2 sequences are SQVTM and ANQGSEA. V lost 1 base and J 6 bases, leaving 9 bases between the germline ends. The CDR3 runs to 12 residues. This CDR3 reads CSVEALGQTQYF. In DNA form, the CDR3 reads TGCAGCGTTGAAGCCCTAGGGCAGACCCAGTACTTC. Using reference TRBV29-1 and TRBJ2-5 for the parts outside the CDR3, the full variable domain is SAVISQKPSRDICQRGTSLTIQCQVDSQVTMMFWYRQQPGQSLTLIATANQGSEATYESGFVIDKFPISRPNLTFSTLTVSNMSPEDSSIYLCSVEALGQTQYFGPGTRLLVL.

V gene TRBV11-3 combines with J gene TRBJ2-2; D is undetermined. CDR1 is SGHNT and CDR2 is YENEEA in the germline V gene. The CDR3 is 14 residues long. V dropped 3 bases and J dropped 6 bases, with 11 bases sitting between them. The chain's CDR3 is CASSFSFVAGELFF. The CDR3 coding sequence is TGTGCCAGCAGCTTTTCCTTTGTGGCCGGGGAGCTGTTTTTT.

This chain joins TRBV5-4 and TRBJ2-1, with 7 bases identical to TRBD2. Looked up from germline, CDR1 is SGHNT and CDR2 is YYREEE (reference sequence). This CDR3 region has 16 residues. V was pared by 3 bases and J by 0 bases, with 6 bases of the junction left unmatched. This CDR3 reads CASSSGGGNSYNEQFF. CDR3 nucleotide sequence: TGTGCCAGCAGCTCCGGGGGAGGGAACTCCTACAATGAGCAGTTCTTC. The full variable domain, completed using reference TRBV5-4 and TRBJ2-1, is ETGVTQSPTHLIKTRGQQVTLRCSSQSGHNTVSWYQQALGQGPQFIFQYYREEENGRGNFPPRFSGLQFPNYSSELNVNALELDDSALYLCASSSGGGNSYNEQFFGPGTRLTVL.

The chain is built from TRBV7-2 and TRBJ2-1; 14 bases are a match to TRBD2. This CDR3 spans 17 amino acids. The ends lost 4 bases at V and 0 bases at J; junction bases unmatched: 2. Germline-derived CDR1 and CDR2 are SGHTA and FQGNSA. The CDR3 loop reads CASSWTSGGSSYNEQFF. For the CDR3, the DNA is TGTGCCAGCAGCTGGACTAGCGGGGGGAGCTCCTACAATGAGCAGTTCTTC.

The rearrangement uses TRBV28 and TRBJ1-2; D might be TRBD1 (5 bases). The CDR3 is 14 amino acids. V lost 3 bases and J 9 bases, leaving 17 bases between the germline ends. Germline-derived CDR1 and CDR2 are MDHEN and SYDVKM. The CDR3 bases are TGTGCCAGCAGTTTCCGCTTCCGACAGTTAAGCTACACCTTC. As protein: CASSFRFRQLSYTF.

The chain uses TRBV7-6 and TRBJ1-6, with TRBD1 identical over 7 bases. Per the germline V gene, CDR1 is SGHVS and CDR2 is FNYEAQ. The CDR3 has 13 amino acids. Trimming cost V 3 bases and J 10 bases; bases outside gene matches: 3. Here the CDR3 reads CASSLQQGSPLHF. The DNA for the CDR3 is TGTGCCAGCAGCTTGCAACAGGGGTCACCCCTCCACTTT.

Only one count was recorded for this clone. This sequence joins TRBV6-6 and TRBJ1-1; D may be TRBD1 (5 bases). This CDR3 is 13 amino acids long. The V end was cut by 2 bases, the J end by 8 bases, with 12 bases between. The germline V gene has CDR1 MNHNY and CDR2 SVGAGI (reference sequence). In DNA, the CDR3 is TGTGCCAGCAGTTACCGTGAGACAGTGGAAGCTTTCTTT. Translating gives CASSYRETVEAFF.

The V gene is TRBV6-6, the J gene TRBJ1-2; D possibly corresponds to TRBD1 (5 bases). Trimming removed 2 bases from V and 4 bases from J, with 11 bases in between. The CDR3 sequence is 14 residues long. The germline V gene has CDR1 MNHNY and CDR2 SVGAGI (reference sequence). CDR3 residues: CASSYKAGLYGYTF. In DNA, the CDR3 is TGTGCCAGCAGTTACAAGGCAGGGCTCTATGGCTACACCTTC.

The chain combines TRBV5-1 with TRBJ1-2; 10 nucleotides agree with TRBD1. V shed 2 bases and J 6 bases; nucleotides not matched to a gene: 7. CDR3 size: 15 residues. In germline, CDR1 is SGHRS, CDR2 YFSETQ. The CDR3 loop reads CASSLFPTGGNGYTF. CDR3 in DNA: TGCGCCAGCAGCTTATTTCCGACAGGGGGCAATGGCTACACCTTC.

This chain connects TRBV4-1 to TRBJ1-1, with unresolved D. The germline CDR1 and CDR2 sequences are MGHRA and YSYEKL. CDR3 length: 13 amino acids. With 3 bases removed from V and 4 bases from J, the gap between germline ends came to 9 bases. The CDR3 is CASSQWVGTEAFF. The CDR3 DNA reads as TGCGCCAGCAGCCAGTGGGTGGGCACTGAAGCTTTCTTT.

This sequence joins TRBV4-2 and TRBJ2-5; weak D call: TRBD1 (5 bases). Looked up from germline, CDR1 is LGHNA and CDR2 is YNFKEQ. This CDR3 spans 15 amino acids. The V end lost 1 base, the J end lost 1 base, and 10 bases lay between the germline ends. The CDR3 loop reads CASSQVAGPQETQYF. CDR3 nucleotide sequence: TGTGCCAGCAGCCAAGTGGCAGGGCCCCAAGAGACCCAGTACTTC.

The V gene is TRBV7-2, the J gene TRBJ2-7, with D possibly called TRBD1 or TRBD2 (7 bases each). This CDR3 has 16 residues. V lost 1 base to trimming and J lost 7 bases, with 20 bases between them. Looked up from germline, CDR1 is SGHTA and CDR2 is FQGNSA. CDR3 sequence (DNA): TGTGCCAGCAGCTTAGGATTGACAGGGAGGGAATGGGAGCAGTACTTC. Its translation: CASSLGLTGREWEQYF.

The CDR3 DNA follows: TGTGCCAGCAGCCCGTCCGGGACAGGCCGCGAAAAACTGTTTTTT. This encodes CASSPSGTGREKLFF. This chain uses TRBV11-2 with TRBJ1-4; 8 bases line up with TRBD1. V lost 5 bases to trimming and J lost 8 bases; unmatched junction nucleotides: 10. The CDR3 runs 15 residues. From germline, CDR1 is SGHAT and CDR2 FQNNGV.

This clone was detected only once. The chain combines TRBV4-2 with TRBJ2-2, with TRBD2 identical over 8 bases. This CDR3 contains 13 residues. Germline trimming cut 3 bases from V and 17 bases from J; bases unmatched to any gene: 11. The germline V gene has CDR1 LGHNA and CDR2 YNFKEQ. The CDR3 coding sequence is TGTGCCAGCAGCCAGGGGGGTAGTAGCGGGGAATTTTTT. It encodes CASSQGGSSGEFF.